This T cell receptor beta chain emerged from a study of cytomegalovirus exposure and HLA in healthy donors. The study's findings and limits: Using the classifier, cytomegalovirus status was reportedly diagnosed with high specificity and sensitivity. Three CMV-associated chains proved CMV antigen-specific in vitro. In the roughly 110 validation repertoires, approximately 94% of cluster scores exceeded 0, per a later analysis.

The donors were in the roughly 130-subject validation cohort; that cohort was separate from the approximately 700-subject first cohort. As regards this clone: Its target is unknown.

Germline V gene data show CDR1 as MNHEY and CDR2 as SVGAGI. Losses at the gene ends were 2 bases for V and 7 bases for J; bases not matched to a gene: 1. The CDR3 is 13 residues long. The repertoire was sequenced with immunoSEQ multiplex PCR; TCRdb's copy has only in-frame clones and lacks some. The repertoire holds 250,000 or so clones, with roughly 89% as singletons. This receptor was identified in a woman aged 18-35 years in good health and CMV-seronegative. The sample was PBMCs. The rearrangement joins TRBV6-5 to TRBJ2-2; 7 bases fit TRBD2. The CDR3 reads CASSYGGVGELFF. In DNA, the CDR3 is TGTGCCAGCAGTTACGGGGGGGTCGGGGAGCTGTTTTTT.